The 5 T cell receptor beta chains below all came from one sample that was sequenced in a study of immune heterogeneity within non-small cell lung tumors. Genomic DNA from bulk tumor acted as the template, and about 550 ng was loaded per sample. Doctors removed several biopsies from each primary tumor during surgery, keeping them far apart. Those enrolled were patients newly diagnosed with untreated non-small cell lung cancer and undergoing curative surgery. Multiplex PCR was performed with 32 V and 13 J primers, and it amplified TCR beta CDR3. Each CDR3 protein gets one entry after TCRdb re-called the multiplex PCR reads with MiXCR. Here the sample spans more than 3,500 distinct CDR3 sequences, approximately 25% being singletons. The source material was lung tumor tissue. These receptors originate from a man over 45 with non-small cell lung cancer.

This clonotype is judged medium-sized. The chain combines TRBV3-1 with TRBJ2-5; 11 bases line up with TRBD1. V was clipped by 6 bases and J by 5 bases; unmatched bases: 11. Germline-derived CDR1 and CDR2 are LGHDT and YNNKEL (reference sequence). CDR3 length: 16 residues. The CDR3 loop is CASRRSRTGGRETQYF. The CDR3 DNA reads TGTGCCAGCAGACGCTCGCGGACAGGGGGCAGGGAGACCCAGTACTTC.

Sample share makes this clonotype large. CDR3 amino acids: CASSRQELAVHYEQYF. For the CDR3, the DNA is TGTGCCAGCAGCCGCCAAGAGCTAGCGGTTCACTACGAGCAGTACTTC. The chain carries TRBV7-9 and TRBJ2-7; TRBD2 matches 7 bases. Germline V gene lookup returns CDR1 SEHNR and CDR2 FQNEAQ (reference sequence). V gave up 5 bases and J gave up 3 bases; unmatched junction bases: 13. This CDR3 comprises 16 residues.

This clonotype is labeled medium-sized. The chain uses TRBV29-1 and TRBJ1-2, with D unclear. Germline assignment: CDR1 SQVTM and CDR2 ANQGSEA. Trimming cost V 0 bases and J 2 bases, with 4 bases left between them. The CDR3 contains 12 residues. CDR3 sequence reads: CSVEDRNYGYTF. CDR3 DNA sequence: TGCAGCGTTGAAGATAGAAACTATGGCTACACCTTC.

Within the sample, this clonotype is medium-sized. The chain recombines TRBV6-5 with TRBJ1-4, with 9 bases that match TRBD1. Germline CDR1 reads MNHEY; CDR2 reads SVGAGI. The CDR3 is 18 amino acids. V trimming: 0 bases; J trimming: 8 bases; junction bases outside the gene matches: 13. The CDR3 DNA reads as TGTGCCAGCAGTTACTCATTTTTACCGGGACAGGGCAAAGAAAAACTGTTTTTT. This translates into CASSYSFLPGQGKEKLFF.

Notes on this clonotype: A read error may explain this, as a much larger clone is one base away. This rearrangement joins TRBV29-1 to TRBJ2-5, with a tentative D call TRBD2 (6 bases). The CDR3 spans 13 residues. From germline, CDR1 is SQVTM and CDR2 ANQGSEA. Trimming took off 4 bases at V and 9 bases at J, with 18 bases between the two ends. This chain's CDR3 is CSVGQGGTEPQYF. CDR3 coding DNA: TGCAGCGTTGGGCAGGGAGGAACGGAGCCCCAGTACTTC.